The sequence of this TCR beta chain was determined in a study of shared clonotypes between healthy human individuals. Overall study: Three plates each covered CD4 naive and memory; CD8 naive two, CD8 memory one.

Comment on this clone: Antigen: not known.

General study points: Generation probabilities of non-shared clonotypes were lower (relative to those shared by all four donors). Four donors shared approximately 5% of their naive CD4 clonotypes.

The table came from immunoSEQ multiplex PCR; TCRdb's copy has only in-frame clones and leaves some out. The data contain roughly 2.4 million clones, approximately 96% of them singletons. V gave up 4 bases and J gave up 2 bases, with 17 bases separating them. Germline V lookup: CDR1 SGHTA, CDR2 FQGNSA. The CDR3 runs to 16 residues. The TCR was taken from a man aged 18 to 29 in good health. The sample was naive CD4+ T cells sorted from blood. Subset reported: CD45RA+ positively selected. The chain couples TRBV7-2 to TRBJ2-5, with D possibly matching TRBD2 (6 bases). CDR3 protein: CASSSSSVGRQETQYF. Here the CDR3 DNA reads TGTGCCAGCAGCTCCTCTAGCGTAGGAAGGCAAGAGACCCAGTACTTC.